These T cell receptor beta chains were read from a single sample in a study of T-cell reconstitution after alpha-beta-depleted transplantation in children. TCRdb reprocessed the PCR reads via MiXCR and lists one record per CDR3 protein. The sample lists about 200,000 distinct CDR3 sequences; about 8.4% were seen once. Sequencing was performed on PBMCs, mostly from graft donor cells, taken 360 days after TCRalphabeta/CD19-depleted stem cell transplant. The source of these receptors is a male patient aged 2 to 9 who had a stem cell transplant for acute myeloid leukemia, so the T cells may come from the graft donor. Both conserved end residues are part of each CDR3. Fields, in order: V gene, CDR3 length, D gene, J gene, clone size, CDR3 DNA, CDR3 protein. A D gene is named only where the DNA matches it firmly. Clone size is not always given. Where it is, it says once, few, many or a class for expanded clones.

>TRBV15|14|.|TRBJ2-5|.
TGTGCCACCAGCAGAGTCGAGACCGAAGAGACCCAGTACTTC
CATSRVETEETQYF
>TRBV4-2|18|.|TRBJ1-5|many
TGTGCCAGCAGCCCGCAACCCATGGGGAGGAGGGGCAATCAGCCCCAGCATTTT
CASSPQPMGRRGNQPQHF
>TRBV12-3/TRBV12-4|14|.|TRBJ2-5|few
TGTGCCAGCAGGGTGGGACGGAACCAAGAGACCCAGTACTTC
CASRVGRNQETQYF
>TRBV12-3/TRBV12-4|13|TRBD2|TRBJ2-1|many
TGTGCCAGCGAGCGGGGGGCGTACAATGAGCAGTTCTTC
CASERGAYNEQFF
>TRBV29-1|12|.|TRBJ1-3|many
TGCAGCGCCCGGACAGAAGGAAACACCATATATTTT
CSARTEGNTIYF
>TRBV7-2|13|TRBD1|TRBJ1-6|few
TGTGCCAGCAGCTCCAGGGGGCCTTCACCCCTCCACTTT
CASSSRGPSPLHF
>TRBV2|20|TRBD2|TRBJ2-1|once
TGTGCCAGCAGTGAAAACCCTTCACCAGCGGGAGAGGTACATTACAATGAGCAGTTCTTC
CASSENPSPAGEVHYNEQFF
>TRBV7-9|16|TRBD2|TRBJ2-1|.
TGTGCCAGCAGCTTATCCGGACTAGCGGGAGAGAATGAGCAGTTCTTC
CASSLSGLAGENEQFF
>TRBV28|15|TRBD2|TRBJ2-4|few
TGTGCCAGCAGTCCCATCGGGACTAACACAAACATTCAGTACTTC
CASSPIGTNTNIQYF
>TRBV6-5|14|.|TRBJ2-1|.
TGTGCCAGCAGTTATCTGAGGCACAACAATGAGCAGTTCTTC
CASSYLRHNNEQFF
>TRBV27|14|.|TRBJ2-4|.
TGTGCCAGTTGGACGTGGAGGACTTTCGACATTCAGTACTTC
CASWTWRTFDIQYF
>TRBV29-1|8|.|TRBJ1-1|many
TGCAGCGTTGGTGAAGCTTTCTTT
CSVGEAFF
>TRBV10-3|13|.|TRBJ1-6|.
TGTGCCTCGAAAGGGGCAGGTCGGTCACCCCTCCACTTT
CASKGAGRSPLHF
>TRBV12-3/TRBV12-4|14|.|TRBJ2-2|.
TGTGCCAGCGGGGGGGGGCATACCACCGGGGAGCTGTTTTTT
CASGGGHTTGELFF
>TRBV5-1|12|.|TRBJ1-1|few
TGCGCCAGCAGCAATACGAACACTGAAGCTTTCTTT
CASSNTNTEAFF
>TRBV20-1|14|TRBD2|TRBJ2-1|many
TGCAGTGCATTGGGACTAGCGGGAGTTAATGAGCAGTTCTTC
CSALGLAGVNEQFF
>TRBV7-8|15|TRBD1|TRBJ1-4|.
TGTGCCAGCAGCTTAGGGCACAGGGGGTTGGGAAAACTGTTTTTT
CASSLGHRGLGKLFF
>TRBV7-2|15|.|TRBJ1-1|many
TGTGCCAGCAGCTTAGCAAACGGTCTGAACACTGAAGCTTTCTTT
CASSLANGLNTEAFF
>TRBV29-1|14|TRBD2|TRBJ2-1|many
TGCAGCGGGCGGCGACTAGCGGTTCACAATGAGCAGTTCTTC
CSGRRLAVHNEQFF
>TRBV6-2/TRBV6-3|15|TRBD2|TRBJ2-1|.
TGTGCCAGCAGTTACTTGCTAGCGGGAGCGGATGAGCAGTTCTTC
CASSYLLAGADEQFF
>TRBV12-3/TRBV12-4|17|TRBD1|TRBJ2-5|.
TGTGCCAGCAGTCCCCGGCTCTCAGCCAGGGGGCTAGAGACCCAGTACTTC
CASSPRLSARGLETQYF
>TRBV15|16|.|TRBJ2-3|few
TGTGCCACCAGAGCACAGGGTCAACCGGGGACAGATACGCAGTATTTT
CATRAQGQPGTDTQYF
>TRBV5-1|14|.|TRBJ1-6|few
TGCGCCAGCAGCTTGGAGAAGGGAGATTCACCCCTCCACTTT
CASSLEKGDSPLHF
>TRBV5-6|13|TRBD1|TRBJ2-4|few
TGTGCCAGCAGCTTGTATTCGGGACAGGGGCCTTACTTC
CASSLYSGQGPYF
>TRBV5-5|16|TRBD1|TRBJ2-3|many
TGTGCCAGCAGCTTTACAGGGGATGGGAACACAGATACGCAGTATTTT
CASSFTGDGNTDTQYF
>TRBV15|14|.|TRBJ2-1|.
TGTGCCACCAGCGTGACTAGCTCCTACAATGAGCAGTTCTTC
CATSVTSSYNEQFF
>TRBV6-6|13|.|TRBJ2-7|.
TGTGCCAGCAGTTACATCGGCAGCTACGAGCAGTACTTC
CASSYIGSYEQYF
>TRBV7-2|17|.|TRBJ1-5|.
TGTGCCAGCAGCTTAAGGGCAGGGCGACAGTTCAATCAGCCCCAGCATTTT
CASSLRAGRQFNQPQHF
>TRBV3-1|13|.|TRBJ1-1|few
TGTGCCAGCAGCACTCGGGGGAACACTGAAGCTTTCTTT
CASSTRGNTEAFF